In its sample, the clone carrying this T cell receptor beta chain was seen a few times. Its antigen is undetermined. The naive CD8 subset, CD45RO-negative cells positively selected for CCR7, excluded terminally differentiated effector memory CD45RA+ cells. J was trimmed by 2 bases and V by 6 bases; bases with no gene match: 5. The CDR3 covers 14 residues. Per the germline V gene, CDR1 is MGHRA and CDR2 is YSYEKL. This sample is part of a study of shared clonotypes between healthy human individuals. Findings and limits, study-wide: What naive subsets generally showed was a larger estimated richness than memory subsets showed. Generation probabilities were higher for clonotypes shared across all four sorted-subset donors than for unshared ones. Sorted-subset sequencing was shown by rarefaction to be incomplete despite large depth.

Here immunoSEQ multiplex PCR was the method, and the copy in TCRdb shows in-frame clones only, minus some. The sample consists of millions of clones, around 93% of them appearing once. This sequence joins TRBV4-1 and TRBJ2-7, with TRBD2 identical over 9 bases. The specimen was naive CD8+ T cells from PBMCs. This receptor was obtained from a man younger than 30 in good health. Some clones in this sample may be carry-over from other donors' samples. This chain's CDR3 is CASRNSGSPYEQYF. Written as DNA, the CDR3 is TGCGCCAGCAGGAATAGCGGGAGTCCCTACGAGCAGTACTTC.